Following are 3 T cell receptor beta chains from one sample sequenced in a study of Ad26.COV2.S vaccination and SARS-CoV-2 variants. Treatment denoted: some 19 received Ad26.COV2.S at low or high dose, single or two shots; five or six received placebo; per-sample allocation not given. The samples were gathered on day 63 after the first injection of vaccine or placebo. Using immunoSEQ multiplex PCR, the repertoire was profiled, and TCRdb retains in-frame clones only, with some absent. The table has roughly 320,000 clones, 87% seen once. The specimen comprised peripheral blood, sampled in a trial of Ad26.COV2.S vaccine versus placebo. These receptors came from a person between 18 and 59 years old who received the Ad26.COV2.S COVID-19 vaccine or a placebo.

The rearrangement joins TRBV12-3 or TRBV12-4 to TRBJ1-2; D is ambiguous. The CDR3 totals 12 residues. The germline V and J ends were trimmed by 1 base and 3 bases, with 3 bases remaining between them. CDR3 sequence reads: CASSLGYYGYTF. The CDR3 DNA follows: TGTGCCAGCAGTTTAGGGTACTATGGCTACACCTTC.

This clone was counted once. The rearrangement joins TRBV7-6 to TRBJ2-3; no firm D call. The CDR3 has 12 amino acids. V was cut by 3 bases and J by 6 bases, with 7 bases left in between. Germline values: CDR1 SGHVS, CDR2 FNYEAQ. CDR3 sequence: CASSFFADTQYF. DNA for the CDR3: TGTGCCAGCAGCTTTTTTGCGGATACGCAGTATTTT.

This chain connects TRBV5-1 to TRBJ2-7; 8 nucleotides match TRBD1. The CDR3 runs to 15 residues. Germline V lookup: CDR1 SGHRS, CDR2 YFSETQ. Losses at the gene ends were 0 bases for V and 0 bases for J; bases not matched to a gene: 2. CDR3 DNA sequence: TGCGCCAGCAGCTTGGGGACAGGGATCTCCTACGAGCAGTACTTC. Translating it yields CASSLGTGISYEQYF.